This paragraph covers one T cell receptor (beta chain) sequence. Per the original methods: It was from reference gene primer amplification that nucleated cell counts were estimated. The data were produced by immunoSEQ multiplex PCR, yet TCRdb's version contains in-frame clones alone and is incomplete. D and trimming were read from the DNA, whereas the V and J calls and clone size are those reported in that table. The top ten clones hold less than 20% of a sample with roughly 290,000 clones, 80% to 85% of them seen once. Seattle participants joined during active infection and were tracked over time. Per germline, CDR1 SGHTA and CDR2 FQGNSA. The CDR3 runs to 14 residues. The V gene lost 6 bases and the J gene lost 6 bases, with 17 bases spanning the gap. The sample is drawn from a study of blood T cell repertoires in COVID-19. Overall study: COVID-19 samples from acute and convalescent phases originated in the United States, Italy and Spain. Nucleic acid was either cDNA or gDNA, and it came from T cells, B-cell-depleted T cells, or PBMCs.

J is TRBJ1-2 and V is TRBV7-2; possible D gene TRBD1, 5 bases. This TCR was sampled from a person aged 70 to 80 with COVID-19, enrolled during active disease. The sample taken for sequencing was peripheral blood. The CDR3 DNA is TGTGCCAGCAGGGTCATAGGGGCAGGAAATGGCTACACCTTC. This sequence encodes CASRVIGAGNGYTF.